Below, one T cell receptor (beta chain) is given with its context. TCRdb re-called the RT-PCR reads with MiXCR, one entry per CDR3 protein. The table shows roughly 40,000 distinct CDR3 sequences, with under 40% occurring only once. These data originate in a study of patients and donors after allogeneic stem cell transplantation. Germline V gene lookup returns CDR1 SGHRS and CDR2 YFSETQ. The CDR3 extends over 18 amino acids. V was pared by 4 bases and J by 0 bases, with 13 bases of the junction left unmatched. The sequenced sample consisted of blood, either unsorted or a sorted T cell fraction (not recorded which). V usage is TRBV5-1 and J usage is TRBJ2-4, with 7 bases aligning to TRBD1. This clonotype was sampled from a human donor who was either an allogeneic HSCT recipient or a stem cell or donor lymphocyte infusion donor (not recorded which). It is not recorded whose cells these are; they may come from a transplant donor. CDR3 loop: CASSRQGGRLLAKNIQYF. CDR3 bases: TGCGCCAGCAGCCGACAGGGTGGCCGACTCCTAGCCAAAAACATTCAGTACTTC. Together with reference TRBV5-1 and TRBJ2-4, the CDR3 gives the full variable domain: KAGVTQTPRYLIKTRGQQVTLSCSPISGHRSVSWYQQTPGQGLQFLFEYFSETQRNKGNFPGRFSGRQFSNSRSEMNVSTLELGDSALYLCASSRQGGRLLAKNIQYFGAGTRLSVL.